This T cell receptor beta chain appears in the sequencing data of a study of technical replicates of blood from a handful of donors. Generated by immunoSEQ multiplex PCR, the TCRdb table keeps only in-frame clones and is missing some. Seen here are about 69,000 clones, about 87% observed once, and the top ten hold about 4.6%. The CDR3 totals 16 residues. Germline lookup yields CDR1 KGHSH and CDR2 LQKENI. V lost 2 bases, J lost 8 bases, and 21 bases lay in between. The sequenced sample was PBMCs. This clonotype was sampled from a human donor in good health. Some clones in this sample may be carry-over from other donors' samples. This chain uses TRBV18 with TRBJ1-1; D is perhaps TRBD1 (6 bases). The CDR3 loop is CASSPRDIQGESEAFF. CDR3 nucleotides: TGTGCCAGCTCACCAAGGGACATCCAGGGCGAATCCGAAGCTTTCTTT.